This T cell receptor (beta chain) was captured in a study of identical twins. The CDR3 length is 15 residues. Deletions cut 4 bases from V and 0 bases from J, with 13 bases between. Germline V gene sequence: CDR1 MGHRA, CDR2 YSYEKL. TCRdb independently ran MiXCR on the 5' RACE reads; one entry per CDR3 protein. The sample has about 300,000 distinct CDR3 sequences, roughly an eighth seen once; the top ten hold just over 7%. The sample also formed part of further work on yellow fever vaccine responses in identical twins.

The gene calls are TRBV4-1 and TRBJ2-7; TRBD1 might be the D (5 bases). The receptor's source is a woman aged 18-30 years in good health. What was sequenced was CD8+ T cells sorted from blood. CDR3 residues: CASSPLWGSSYEQYV. The CDR3 DNA is TGCGCCAGCAGCCCCCTCTGGGGCAGCTCCTACGAGCAGTACGTC.